The 20 T cell receptor beta chains listed next were all sequenced from one sample in a study of blood T cell repertoires in COVID-19. The table came from immunoSEQ multiplex PCR; TCRdb's copy has only in-frame clones and leaves some out. Of roughly 60,000 clones in the sample, about 80% are singletons; the top ten hold 3.5%. The specimen was peripheral blood. All receptors come from a woman aged 80 or over with acute or convalescent COVID-19.

The V and J genes are TRBV18 and TRBJ1-2; 10 bases agree with TRBD1. V shed 0 bases and J 5 bases; nucleotides not matched to a gene: 9. CDR1 KGHSH and CDR2 LQKENI come from the germline V gene. The CDR3 runs 17 residues. CDR3 DNA: TGTGCCAGCTCACCACCGGGACAGGGGAATTTAGGGTATGGCTACACCTTC. This gives the protein CASSPPGQGNLGYGYTF.

This clone was seen a single time. The rearrangement joins TRBV7-2 to TRBJ1-5, with a possible D match to TRBD1 (5 bases). The germline gives CDR1 SGHTA, CDR2 FQGNSA. Trimming pared 4 bases from V and 7 bases from J, leaving 17 bases between. CDR3 length: 15 amino acids. The CDR3 loop is CASSSRGTSGQPQHF. Written as DNA, the CDR3 is TGTGCCAGCAGCTCGCGGGGGACTTCTGGACAGCCCCAGCATTTT.

The rearrangement links TRBV2 to TRBJ1-2, with a tentative D call TRBD1 (6 bases). The V gene lost 4 bases and the J gene lost 6 bases, with 21 bases spanning the gap. This CDR3 spans 16 amino acids. CDR1 and CDR2 from the germline V gene are SNHLY and FYNNEI. This CDR3 reads CASSVASRGPNNGYTF. CDR3 in DNA: TGTGCCAGCAGTGTGGCTTCCAGGGGACCGAACAATGGCTACACCTTC.

This chain uses TRBV5-1 with TRBJ2-5, with 8 bases identical to TRBD1. The junction had 4 bases not matched to a gene; V was cut back by 4 bases and J by 5 bases. Germline CDR1 and CDR2: SGHRS and YFSETQ. The CDR3 covers 13 residues. The CDR3: CASSNQGAETQYF. CDR3 bases: TGCGCCAGCAGCAACCAGGGGGCCGAGACCCAGTACTTC.

The V and J genes are TRBV5-4 and TRBJ2-3; the D is unclear. The length of the CDR3 is 14 residues. In germline, CDR1 is SGHNT, CDR2 YYREEE (reference sequence). The germline V and J ends were trimmed by 5 bases and 4 bases, with 14 bases remaining between them. Written as DNA, the CDR3 is TGTGCCAGCAGGCCGGCCGGGTGGGCAGATACGCAGTATTTT. Translation: CASRPAGWADTQYF.

The chain joins TRBV7-9 to TRBJ1-1, with TRBD1 identical over 7 bases. CDR1 and CDR2 (germline): SEHNR, FQNEAQ (reference sequence). The CDR3 length is 13 residues. With V trimmed by 7 bases and J by 3 bases, 5 bases remained unmatched. This CDR3 is CASIKQGHTEAFF. In DNA form, the CDR3 reads TGTGCCAGCATCAAACAGGGGCACACTGAAGCTTTCTTT.

V is TRBV7-9 and J is TRBJ1-1; D gene unclear. Germline V lookup: CDR1 SEHNR, CDR2 FQNEAQ (reference sequence). With 1 base removed from V and 4 bases from J, the gap between germline ends came to 7 bases. This CDR3 contains 13 residues. The chain's CDR3 is CASSLGATTEAFF. In DNA form, the CDR3 reads TGTGCCAGCAGCTTAGGCGCTACCACTGAAGCTTTCTTT.

The chain has TRBV7-8 and TRBJ1-3, with D unresolved. The germline CDR1 and CDR2 sequences are SGHVS and FQNEAQ. This CDR3 spans 15 amino acids. V lost 5 bases and J 0 bases, leaving 11 bases between the germline ends. CDR3 sequence: CASSPRTNSGNTIYF. In nucleotides, the CDR3 is TGTGCCAGCAGCCCTAGAACTAACTCTGGAAACACCATATATTTT.

The chain combines TRBV7-2 with TRBJ1-1; TRBD1 matches 7 bases. The V and J ends lost 7 bases and 7 bases, in that order; junction bases with no gene match: 21. CDR1 is SGHTA, CDR2 FQGNSA, per germline. The length of the CDR3 is 17 residues. CDR3 loop: CASILGDRRGRGGEAFF. CDR3 nucleotide sequence: TGTGCCAGCATCCTAGGCGACCGGAGGGGGCGGGGAGGTGAAGCTTTCTTT.

This chain connects TRBV2 to TRBJ2-5, with a possible D match to TRBD1 (6 bases). Per the germline V gene, CDR1 is SNHLY and CDR2 is FYNNEI. The CDR3 totals 14 residues. With 6 bases removed from V and 5 bases from J, the gap between germline ends came to 16 bases. CDR3 bases: TGTGCCAGCAGCCGAAGCAGGGGCCCGGAGACCCAGTACTTC. Amino acid sequence: CASSRSRGPETQYF.

The rearrangement joins TRBV25-1 to TRBJ1-4; no clear D. Germline values: CDR1 MGHDK, CDR2 SYGVNS. There are 13 residues in the CDR3. V lost 3 bases to trimming and J lost 5 bases, with 7 bases between them. The CDR3 sequence: CASSDGRNEKLFF. The DNA for the CDR3 is TGTGCCAGCAGTGACGGTAGAAATGAAAAACTGTTTTTT.

The chain has TRBV28 and TRBJ2-7, with D possibly TRBD1 on 6 matching bases. Trimming took 2 bases from V and 7 from J, leaving 18 bases between them. Germline V gene data show CDR1 as MDHEN and CDR2 as SYDVKM. The CDR3 length is 15 residues. The CDR3 spells CASSLGRAGDMEQYF. CDR3 DNA: TGTGCCAGCAGTTTAGGTCGGGCCGGGGACATGGAGCAGTACTTC.

The chain recombines TRBV11-3 with TRBJ1-1, with D possibly being TRBD1 (5 bases). The CDR3 covers 15 residues. Trimming took off 5 bases at V and 0 bases at J, with 13 bases between the two ends. Germline V gene data show CDR1 as SGHNT and CDR2 as YENEEA. The DNA for the CDR3 is TGTGCCAGCAGCCGCGACGGGGGGGTGAACACTGAAGCTTTCTTT. Translating gives CASSRDGGVNTEAFF.

This clone was found a few times. The chain recombines TRBV7-8 with TRBJ1-5; 8 nucleotides line up with TRBD1. J was trimmed by 6 bases and V by 5 bases; bases with no gene match: 12. The CDR3 covers 16 residues. The V gene's germline CDR1 is SGHVS and CDR2 FQNEAQ. CDR3 residues: CASSLPALGTGQPQHF. In nucleotides, the CDR3 is TGTGCCAGCAGCCTCCCCGCTTTGGGGACAGGTCAGCCCCAGCATTTT. Drawing the rest from reference TRBV7-8 and TRBJ1-5, the complete variable domain is GAGVSQSPRYKVAKRGQDVALRCDPISGHVSLFWYQQALGQGPEFLTYFQNEAQLDKSGLPSDRFFAERPEGSVSTLKIQRTQQEDSAVYLCASSLPALGTGQPQHFGDGTRLSIL.

This clone was observed a single time. CDR3 DNA sequence: TGTGCCACCAGTGATCAAAGGGGGCTCCGAGACAATGAGCAGTTCTTC. Its translation: CATSDQRGLRDNEQFF. The V call is TRBV24-1, the J call TRBJ2-1; 7 bases match TRBD1. CDR1 is KGHDR and CDR2 is SFDVKD in the germline V gene. The CDR3 sequence is 16 residues long. J was trimmed by 5 bases and V by 3 bases; bases with no gene match: 9.

The rearrangement uses TRBV3-1 (or the pseudogene TRBV3-2) and TRBJ2-5; 9 bases match TRBD1. The CDR3 loop spans 15 amino acids. The ends lost 1 base at V and 5 bases at J; junction bases unmatched: 5. Germline lookup yields CDR1 LGHDT and CDR2 YNNKEL (reference sequence). The CDR3 is CASSQGTGVFETQYF. DNA for the CDR3: TGTGCCAGCAGCCAAGGGACAGGGGTCTTCGAGACCCAGTACTTC.

The genes are TRBV24-1 and TRBJ2-1, with D tentatively TRBD2 (6 bases). Germline-derived CDR1 and CDR2 are KGHDR and SFDVKD. The CDR3 is 13 amino acids. The ends were cut back, 2 bases at V and 15 bases at J, with 16 bases in the middle. The CDR3: CATSDSPGTRWFF. Here the CDR3 DNA reads TGTGCCACCAGTGATTCTCCCGGGACTCGGTGGTTCTTC.

The chain is built from TRBV11-2 and TRBJ2-7; 9 bases fit TRBD2. This CDR3 comprises 13 residues. The junction had 8 bases not matched to a gene; V was cut back by 11 bases and J by 3 bases. Germline-derived CDR1 and CDR2 are SGHAT and FQNNGV. CDR3 in DNA: TGTGCCGTAGGGCGGGAGGGGATCTACGAGCAGTACTTC. This sequence encodes CAVGREGIYEQYF.

The V call is TRBV5-4, the J call TRBJ2-5; D is possibly TRBD2 (6 bases). This CDR3 contains 16 residues. The germline gives CDR1 SGHNT, CDR2 YYREEE (reference sequence). The ends were cut back, 3 bases at V and 0 bases at J, with 15 bases in the middle. CDR3 residues: CASSSLLRDYQETQYF. As DNA, the CDR3 is TGTGCCAGCAGCTCCCTTCTCCGGGACTACCAAGAGACCCAGTACTTC.

The chain joins TRBV30 to TRBJ1-1; D remains unclear. Germline-derived CDR1 and CDR2 are GTSNPN and SVGIG (reference sequence). This CDR3 contains 11 residues. Between the trimmed V and J ends, which lost 8 bases and 1 base, there was a span of 8 bases. CDR3 protein: CAVRGNTEAFF. CDR3 nucleotide sequence: TGTGCCGTACGGGGGAACACTGAAGCTTTCTTT.